Listed below are T cell receptor beta chains from one sample, sequenced in a study of identical twins. One entry per CDR3 protein results from TCRdb running MiXCR on the 5' RACE reads. The table records about 690,000 distinct CDR3 sequences, approximately 21% of them present only once. Separately, the same data were catalogued under a study of T cells expressing NK-cell markers.

The sequenced material came from PBMCs. These receptors were collected from a young woman in good health. The CDR3 runs from the conserved cysteine through the conserved F or W. The D gene is left open where the match is weak. Clone size is not always given. Where it is, it says once, few, many or a class for expanded clones.

clone_size: NA
v_call: TRBV10-1
d_call: TRBD2
j_call: TRBJ2-1
cdr3_nt: TGCGCCAGCAGTGAGACTAGCGGAGGAGGGTACAATGAGCAGTTCTTC
cdr3_aa: CASSETSGGGYNEQFF

clone_size: NA
v_call: TRBV4-3
d_call: NA
j_call: TRBJ1-2
cdr3_nt: TGCGCCAGCAGCCAAGACGAGGGTATCGGCTACACCTTC
cdr3_aa: CASSQDEGIGYTF

clone_size: NA
v_call: TRBV4-3
d_call: TRBD2
j_call: TRBJ2-1
cdr3_nt: TGCGCCAGCAGCCAAGTAGCGGGGGGATACAATGAGCAGTTCTTC
cdr3_aa: CASSQVAGGYNEQFF

clone_size: NA
v_call: TRBV27
d_call: TRBD1
j_call: TRBJ2-7
cdr3_nt: TGTGCCAGCAGTTTGGCAAAGGGGGCTGGCTACGAGCAGTACTTC
cdr3_aa: CASSLAKGAGYEQYF

clone_size: NA
v_call: TRBV19
d_call: TRBD2
j_call: TRBJ2-1
cdr3_nt: TGTGCCAGTACCACCATGGGGACTACGGGCAATGAGCAGTTCTTC
cdr3_aa: CASTTMGTTGNEQFF

clone_size: few
v_call: TRBV9
d_call: TRBD2
j_call: TRBJ2-1
cdr3_nt: TGTGCCAGCAGCGTTAGGGCTAGCGGGAATGAGCAGTTCTTC
cdr3_aa: CASSVRASGNEQFF

clone_size: NA
v_call: TRBV6-5
d_call: NA
j_call: TRBJ2-4
cdr3_nt: TGTGCCAGCAGTTACTCGGGGGGGGCCCTCCTTAATGACATTCAGTACTTC
cdr3_aa: CASSYSGGALLNDIQYF

clone_size: NA
v_call: TRBV5-1
d_call: TRBD1
j_call: TRBJ2-7
cdr3_nt: TGCGCCAGCAGCTTACACCGGGACAGGGCTTCCTACGAGCAGTACTTC
cdr3_aa: CASSLHRDRASYEQYF

clone_size: NA
v_call: TRBV7-9
d_call: NA
j_call: TRBJ2-1
cdr3_nt: TGTGCCAGCAGCTTACAGGGAACGATCGATGAGCAGTTCTTC
cdr3_aa: CASSLQGTIDEQFF

clone_size: NA
v_call: TRBV29-1
d_call: NA
j_call: TRBJ2-1
cdr3_nt: TGCAGCGCTAAGGAGCCGTGGAATGAGCAGTTCTTC
cdr3_aa: CSAKEPWNEQFF

clone_size: NA
v_call: TRBV20-1
d_call: NA
j_call: TRBJ2-7
cdr3_nt: TGCAGTGTAGTAGGGAGTACCCCCTACGAGCAGTACTTC
cdr3_aa: CSVVGSTPYEQYF

clone_size: NA
v_call: TRBV5-4
d_call: NA
j_call: TRBJ2-5
cdr3_nt: TGTGCCGGCAGCTTGGAGGCTAGCAGCGAGTCCCAGTACTTC
cdr3_aa: CAGSLEASSESQYF

clone_size: NA
v_call: TRBV20-1
d_call: TRBD1
j_call: TRBJ2-3
cdr3_nt: TGCAGTGCTAGAGATCCAGGGGGATCTTCAGATACGCAGTATTTT
cdr3_aa: CSARDPGGSSDTQYF

clone_size: many
v_call: TRBV6-1
d_call: NA
j_call: TRBJ2-5
cdr3_nt: TGTGCCAGCAGCCGACACAGGGTCCAAGAGACCCAGTACTTC
cdr3_aa: CASSRHRVQETQYF

clone_size: few
v_call: TRBV20-1
d_call: NA
j_call: TRBJ1-5
cdr3_nt: TGCAGTGCTAATTTGGGGGCCACGAATCAGCCCCAGCATTTT
cdr3_aa: CSANLGATNQPQHF

clone_size: few
v_call: TRBV4-3
d_call: NA
j_call: TRBJ2-7
cdr3_nt: TGCGCCAGCAGCCTCGGGATTGGGAGCGAGCAGTACTTC
cdr3_aa: CASSLGIGSEQYF

clone_size: NA
v_call: TRBV7-9
d_call: NA
j_call: TRBJ2-1
cdr3_nt: TGTGCCAGCAGCGTTAGGGCCAACAATGAGCAGTTCTTC
cdr3_aa: CASSVRANNEQFF

clone_size: NA
v_call: TRBV10-3
d_call: NA
j_call: TRBJ2-5
cdr3_nt: TGTGCCATCAGTGGGAGACTCAGGTCCAAGGAGACCCAGTACTTC
cdr3_aa: CAISGRLRSKETQYF

clone_size: few
v_call: TRBV6-1
d_call: NA
j_call: TRBJ2-5
cdr3_nt: TGTGCCAGCAGGCTGGATTCGGAGACCCAGTACTTC
cdr3_aa: CASRLDSETQYF

clone_size: few
v_call: TRBV6-1
d_call: TRBD2
j_call: TRBJ2-3
cdr3_nt: TGTGCCAGCAGTGAAGCGGTGGTCGGACTAGCGGGAGGGTCAGATACGCAGTATTTT
cdr3_aa: CASSEAVVGLAGGSDTQYF

clone_size: NA
v_call: TRBV20-1
d_call: NA
j_call: TRBJ2-1
cdr3_nt: TGCAGTGCTAGGGCGCTAGCGTTCGCCGCTGAGCAGTTCTTC
cdr3_aa: CSARALAFAAEQFF

clone_size: many
v_call: TRBV6-1
d_call: TRBD1
j_call: TRBJ1-2
cdr3_nt: TGTGCCAGCAGTCCGCGACAGGGTGAAGGCTACACCTTC
cdr3_aa: CASSPRQGEGYTF

clone_size: many
v_call: TRBV20-1
d_call: TRBD1
j_call: TRBJ2-7
cdr3_nt: TGCAGTGTCAAGACAGGGGGGGTCGACGAGCAGTACTTC
cdr3_aa: CSVKTGGVDEQYF

clone_size: NA
v_call: TRBV12-3/TRBV12-4
d_call: TRBD1
j_call: TRBJ1-1
cdr3_nt: TGTGCCAGCAGCGAATTCGGACAGGGAAAGAACACTGAAGCTTTCTTT
cdr3_aa: CASSEFGQGKNTEAFF

clone_size: few
v_call: TRBV5-6
d_call: NA
j_call: TRBJ1-4
cdr3_nt: TGTGCCAGCAGCTTGGGCCGGGGAAAACTGTTTTTT
cdr3_aa: CASSLGRGKLFF

clone_size: few
v_call: TRBV10-3
d_call: NA
j_call: TRBJ2-5
cdr3_nt: TGTGCCATCAGTGTGCGGCAGAGAGAGACCCAGTACTTC
cdr3_aa: CAISVRQRETQYF

clone_size: many
v_call: TRBV7-2
d_call: NA
j_call: TRBJ2-5
cdr3_nt: TGTGCCAGCAGCTTAGGGCCGCCAGAGACCCAGTACTTC
cdr3_aa: CASSLGPPETQYF

clone_size: few
v_call: TRBV6-2/TRBV6-3
d_call: NA
j_call: TRBJ2-1
cdr3_nt: TGTGCCAGCAGTTTCAGACTGTATAGCGGCAATGAGCAGTTCTTC
cdr3_aa: CASSFRLYSGNEQFF

clone_size: few
v_call: TRBV20-1
d_call: TRBD2
j_call: TRBJ2-7
cdr3_nt: TGCAGTGCCAGCAGTCGGGGACTAGGCTACGAGCAGTACTTC
cdr3_aa: CSASSRGLGYEQYF

clone_size: NA
v_call: TRBV6-1
d_call: NA
j_call: TRBJ1-1
cdr3_nt: TGTGCCAGCAGCAACAAGTATGGGGGGCGAACTGAAGCTTTCTTT
cdr3_aa: CASSNKYGGRTEAFF

clone_size: few
v_call: TRBV7-9
d_call: NA
j_call: TRBJ1-1
cdr3_nt: TGTGCCAGCAGCTTAGCGCGACAGGAGCGCACTGAAGCTTTCTTT
cdr3_aa: CASSLARQERTEAFF

clone_size: many
v_call: TRBV13
d_call: NA
j_call: TRBJ2-7
cdr3_nt: TGTGCCAGCAGCTTAGGGCGGGCAACCTACGAGCAGTACTTC
cdr3_aa: CASSLGRATYEQYF

clone_size: NA
v_call: TRBV12-3/TRBV12-4
d_call: TRBD1
j_call: TRBJ2-7
cdr3_nt: TGTGCCAGCAGGGGGACAGGGAGGAATCCGTACGAGCAGTACTTC
cdr3_aa: CASRGTGRNPYEQYF

clone_size: many
v_call: TRBV10-3
d_call: NA
j_call: TRBJ1-1
cdr3_nt: TGTGCCATCAGTGTGAACAGGGATACTGAAGCTTTCTTT
cdr3_aa: CAISVNRDTEAFF

clone_size: few
v_call: TRBV9
d_call: TRBD2
j_call: TRBJ2-3
cdr3_nt: TGTGCCAGCAGCGCAACTAGCGGCCGCACAGATACGCAGTATTTT
cdr3_aa: CASSATSGRTDTQYF

clone_size: NA
v_call: TRBV5-1
d_call: TRBD2
j_call: TRBJ2-1
cdr3_nt: TGCGCCAGCAGCCCAGGGGGACTAGCGGCCGACAATGAGCGGTTCTTC
cdr3_aa: CASSPGGLAADNERFF

clone_size: NA
v_call: TRBV5-1
d_call: TRBD1
j_call: TRBJ1-2
cdr3_nt: TGCGCCAGCAGCACGGCCGGGACAGGGTACTATGGCTACACCTTC
cdr3_aa: CASSTAGTGYYGYTF

clone_size: few
v_call: TRBV6-1
d_call: NA
j_call: TRBJ2-7
cdr3_nt: TGTGCCAGCAGTGGAGTAGGCTCCGAGCAGTACTTC
cdr3_aa: CASSGVGSEQYF

clone_size: many
v_call: TRBV12-3/TRBV12-4
d_call: NA
j_call: TRBJ1-4
cdr3_nt: TGTGCCAGCAGTTTCCAGGGAGGGGAAAAACTGTTTTTT
cdr3_aa: CASSFQGGEKLFF

clone_size: many
v_call: TRBV7-9
d_call: TRBD2
j_call: TRBJ2-2
cdr3_nt: TGTGCCAGCAGCTTAATAGCGGGTACGAACACCGGGGAGCTGTTTTTT
cdr3_aa: CASSLIAGTNTGELFF

clone_size: NA
v_call: TRBV20-1
d_call: NA
j_call: TRBJ2-2
cdr3_nt: TGCAGTGCTAGAGATATCCGGGACTCCCTACCCGGGGAGCTGTTTTTT
cdr3_aa: CSARDIRDSLPGELFF

clone_size: NA
v_call: TRBV11-3
d_call: NA
j_call: TRBJ2-1
cdr3_nt: TGTGCCAGCAGCTTAAAGGCCGGGGGCCCTAGATTTGGGCAGTTCTTC
cdr3_aa: CASSLKAGGPRFGQFF

clone_size: few
v_call: TRBV4-3
d_call: NA
j_call: TRBJ1-6
cdr3_nt: TGCGCCAGCAGCCAAGCACGAGGGGTAAATTCACCCCTCCACTTT
cdr3_aa: CASSQARGVNSPLHF

clone_size: NA
v_call: TRBV18
d_call: NA
j_call: TRBJ1-1
cdr3_nt: TGTGCCAGCTCACCACGACAGACCCGTAACACTGAAGCTTTCTTT
cdr3_aa: CASSPRQTRNTEAFF

clone_size: NA
v_call: TRBV5-1
d_call: TRBD1
j_call: TRBJ1-1
cdr3_nt: TGCGCCAGCAGCTTGTCGGGACAGGAGGGAACTGAAGCTTTCTTT
cdr3_aa: CASSLSGQEGTEAFF

clone_size: few
v_call: TRBV5-1
d_call: NA
j_call: TRBJ2-3
cdr3_nt: TGCGCCAGCAGCGGCCCGGGTGTGGGTGATACGCAGTATTTT
cdr3_aa: CASSGPGVGDTQYF

clone_size: few
v_call: TRBV6-2/TRBV6-3
d_call: NA
j_call: TRBJ2-1
cdr3_nt: TGTGCCAGCAGTTATTTTCTCTCCTACAATGAGCAGTTCTTC
cdr3_aa: CASSYFLSYNEQFF

clone_size: few
v_call: TRBV12-3/TRBV12-4
d_call: TRBD2
j_call: TRBJ2-1
cdr3_nt: TGTGCCAGCAGTCCTAGCGGGGGCCTGAACAATGAGCAGTTCTTC
cdr3_aa: CASSPSGGLNNEQFF

clone_size: NA
v_call: TRBV12-3/TRBV12-4
d_call: NA
j_call: TRBJ2-1
cdr3_nt: TGTGCCAGCATCTCGGGTAGTCCACTCTACAATGAGCAGTTCTTC
cdr3_aa: CASISGSPLYNEQFF

clone_size: NA
v_call: TRBV7-2
d_call: TRBD1
j_call: TRBJ2-7
cdr3_nt: TGTGCCAGCAGCTCCACCCCGGGACAGGGGGTTTCAGAGCAGTACTTC
cdr3_aa: CASSSTPGQGVSEQYF

clone_size: few
v_call: TRBV6-5
d_call: NA
j_call: TRBJ2-7
cdr3_nt: TGTGCCAGCAGTTACTCTTGGGGCCCCTACGAGCAGTACTTC
cdr3_aa: CASSYSWGPYEQYF

clone_size: few
v_call: TRBV27
d_call: NA
j_call: TRBJ2-4
cdr3_nt: TGTGCCAGCAGCGGACAGGGAGGGGTAGGCATTCAGTACTTC
cdr3_aa: CASSGQGGVGIQYF

clone_size: many
v_call: TRBV29-1
d_call: TRBD1
j_call: TRBJ1-2
cdr3_nt: TGCAGCGTTGGGACAGGGCCCTATGGCTACACCTTC
cdr3_aa: CSVGTGPYGYTF